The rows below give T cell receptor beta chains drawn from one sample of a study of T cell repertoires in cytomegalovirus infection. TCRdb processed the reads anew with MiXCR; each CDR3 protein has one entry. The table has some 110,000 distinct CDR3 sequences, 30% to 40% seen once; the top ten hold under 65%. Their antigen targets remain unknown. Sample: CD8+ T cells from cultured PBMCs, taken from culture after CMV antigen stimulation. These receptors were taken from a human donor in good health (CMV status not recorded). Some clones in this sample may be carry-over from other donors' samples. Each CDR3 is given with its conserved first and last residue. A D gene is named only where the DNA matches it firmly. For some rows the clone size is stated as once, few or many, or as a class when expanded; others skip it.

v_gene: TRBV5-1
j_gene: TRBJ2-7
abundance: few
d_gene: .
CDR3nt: TGCGCCAGCCGAATCCGCAGGGGATCCTACGAGCAGTACTTC
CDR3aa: CASRIRRGSYEQYF

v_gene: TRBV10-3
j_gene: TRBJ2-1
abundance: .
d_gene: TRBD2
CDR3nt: TGTGCCATCAGTGAGTCCGAGGGCGGGGGAACGTCCTACAATGAGCAGTTCTTC
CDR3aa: CAISESEGGGTSYNEQFF

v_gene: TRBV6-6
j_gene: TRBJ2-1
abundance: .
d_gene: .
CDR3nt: TGTGCCAGCAGTTATACGGCCGATGAGCAGTTCTTC
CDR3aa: CASSYTADEQFF

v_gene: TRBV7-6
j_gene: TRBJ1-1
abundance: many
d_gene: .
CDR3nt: TGTGCCAGCAGCTCAGAGGAGACGAACACTGAAGCTTTCTTT
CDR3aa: CASSSEETNTEAFF

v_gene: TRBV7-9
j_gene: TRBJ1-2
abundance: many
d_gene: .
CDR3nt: TGTGCCAGCAGCTTAGGACAAGCTAACTATGGCTACACCTTC
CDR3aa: CASSLGQANYGYTF

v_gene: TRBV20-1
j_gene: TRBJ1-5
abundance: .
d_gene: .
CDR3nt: TGCAGTGCTAGAGATAGCAGGGTCGATCAGCCCCAGCATTTT
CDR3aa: CSARDSRVDQPQHF

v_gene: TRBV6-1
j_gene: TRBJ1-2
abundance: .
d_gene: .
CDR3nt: TGTGCCAGCAGTGGCGGGACATCACCCGAGGGCTATGGCTACACCTTC
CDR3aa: CASSGGTSPEGYGYTF

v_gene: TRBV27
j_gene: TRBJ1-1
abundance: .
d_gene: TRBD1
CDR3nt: TGTGCCAGCAGTTTTGGGACAGGGGTCGCTTTCTTT
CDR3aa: CASSFGTGVAFF

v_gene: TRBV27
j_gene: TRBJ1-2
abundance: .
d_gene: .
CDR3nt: TGTGCCAGCAGTTTAAACAGGGCGGGGGATGGCTACACCTTC
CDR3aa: CASSLNRAGDGYTF

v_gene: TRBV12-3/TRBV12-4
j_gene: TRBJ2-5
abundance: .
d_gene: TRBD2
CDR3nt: TGTGCCAGCAGTCGAACTAGCGGGGGCCCGTCTAGGTACTTC
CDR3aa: CASSRTSGGPSRYF

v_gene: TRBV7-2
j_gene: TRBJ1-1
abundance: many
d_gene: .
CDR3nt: TGTGCCAGCAGCACAGTTGGGGGGATTACGTGTTGTACTGAAGCTTTCTTT
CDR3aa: CASSTVGGITCCTEAFF

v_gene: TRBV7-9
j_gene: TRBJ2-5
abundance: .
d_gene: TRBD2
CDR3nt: TGTGCCAGCAGCTTAGTCGGACTAGCAGAGACCCAGTACTTC
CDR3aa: CASSLVGLAETQYF

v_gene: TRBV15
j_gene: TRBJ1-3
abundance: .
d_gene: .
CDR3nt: TGTGCCACCAGCAGAGTCTTTGGGGCCGACTCTGGAAACACCATATATTTT
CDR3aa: CATSRVFGADSGNTIYF

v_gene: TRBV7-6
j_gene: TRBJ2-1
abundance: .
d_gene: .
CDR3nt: TGTGCCAGCACCCTAATCACGGGTGTCGGTGGGGGTGAGCAGTTCTTC
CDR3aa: CASTLITGVGGGEQFF

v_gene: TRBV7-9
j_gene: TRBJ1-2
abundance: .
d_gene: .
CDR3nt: TGTGCCAGCAGCCAGGACAGCTATGGCTACACCTTC
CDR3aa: CASSQDSYGYTF

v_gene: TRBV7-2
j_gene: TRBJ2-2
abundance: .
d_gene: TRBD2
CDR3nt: TGTGCCAGCTTTAGTCAGCGGGGGTTCACCGGGGAGCTGTTTTTT
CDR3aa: CASFSQRGFTGELFF

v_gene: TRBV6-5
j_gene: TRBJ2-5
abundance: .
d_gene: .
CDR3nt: TGTGCCAGCGGCTCCAGGGGCCCTGAGACCCAGTACTTC
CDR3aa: CASGSRGPETQYF

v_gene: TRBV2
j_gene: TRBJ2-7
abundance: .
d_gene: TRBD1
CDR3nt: TGTGCCAGCAGTGAAGGCGGGACAGGGAGCTACGAGCAGTACTTC
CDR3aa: CASSEGGTGSYEQYF

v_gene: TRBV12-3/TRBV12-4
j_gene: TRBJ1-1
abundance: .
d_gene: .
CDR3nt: TGTGCCAGCAGACCGTCGGGCTGGGAAGCTTTCTTT
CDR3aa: CASRPSGWEAFF

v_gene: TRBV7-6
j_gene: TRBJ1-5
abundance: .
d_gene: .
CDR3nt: TGTGCCAGCAGTTTAGACACCAATCAGCCCCAGCATTTT
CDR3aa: CASSLDTNQPQHF

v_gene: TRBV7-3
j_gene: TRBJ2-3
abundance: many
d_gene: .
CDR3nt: TGTGCCAGCAGCTTAAGGGGGTCGGGGGGCTCCACAGATACGCAGTATTTT
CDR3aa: CASSLRGSGGSTDTQYF

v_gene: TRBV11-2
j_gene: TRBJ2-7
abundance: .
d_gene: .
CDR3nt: TGTGCCAGCGGATTATGGGGGTCGGACTACGAGCAGTACTTC
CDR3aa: CASGLWGSDYEQYF

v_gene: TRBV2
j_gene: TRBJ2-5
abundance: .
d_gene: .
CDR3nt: TGTGCCACCGGAGACCTCCAAGAGACCCAGTACTTC
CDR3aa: CATGDLQETQYF

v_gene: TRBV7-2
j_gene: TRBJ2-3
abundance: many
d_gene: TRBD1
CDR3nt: TGTGCCAGCAGCTCTGGACAGGGCACAGATACGCAGTATTTT
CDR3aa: CASSSGQGTDTQYF

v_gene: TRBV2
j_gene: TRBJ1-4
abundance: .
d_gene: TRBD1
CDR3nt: TGTGCCAGCAGTGAAGAGGGGACAGGGTCGACAACTAATGAAAAACTGTTTTTT
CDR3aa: CASSEEGTGSTTNEKLFF

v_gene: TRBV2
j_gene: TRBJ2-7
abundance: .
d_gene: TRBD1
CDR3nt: TGTGCCAGCAGTGAAATCGGGACAGTAGACACCTACGAGCAGTACTTC
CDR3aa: CASSEIGTVDTYEQYF

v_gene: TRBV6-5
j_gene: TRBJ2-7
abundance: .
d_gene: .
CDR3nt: TGTGCCAGCAACCCGACAGTCGCGCACTCCTACGAGCAGTACTTC
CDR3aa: CASNPTVAHSYEQYF

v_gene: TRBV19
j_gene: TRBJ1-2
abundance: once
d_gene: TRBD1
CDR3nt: TGTGCCAGTAGGAAGGGACAGGTAGACTATGGCTACACCTTC
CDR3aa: CASRKGQVDYGYTF

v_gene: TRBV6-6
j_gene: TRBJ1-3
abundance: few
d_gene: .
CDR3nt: TGTGCCAGCAGTTACTCGAAAGGTGAAATCCTATATTTT
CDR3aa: CASSYSKGEILYF

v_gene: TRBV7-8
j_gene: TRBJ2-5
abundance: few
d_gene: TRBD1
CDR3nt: TGTGCCAGCAGCTTGACAGGGTCAAGAAAGACCCAGTACTTC
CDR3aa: CASSLTGSRKTQYF

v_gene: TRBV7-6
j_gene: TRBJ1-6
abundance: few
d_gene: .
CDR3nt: TGTGCCAGCAGCTCCAGTAGCTCCTATAATTCACCCCTCCACTTT
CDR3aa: CASSSSSSYNSPLHF

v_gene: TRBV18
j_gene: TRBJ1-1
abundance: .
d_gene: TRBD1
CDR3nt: TGTGCCAGCTCACCCCGGGACAGGCGGGTGAACACTGAAGCTTTCTTT
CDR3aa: CASSPRDRRVNTEAFF

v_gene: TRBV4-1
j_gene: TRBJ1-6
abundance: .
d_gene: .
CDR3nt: TGCGCCAGCAGCCAAGATTTCTCGAGCTCCTATAATTCACCCCTCCACTTT
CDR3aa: CASSQDFSSSYNSPLHF

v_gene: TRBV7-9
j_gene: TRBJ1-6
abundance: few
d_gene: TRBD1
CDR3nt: TGTGCCAGCAGCCTAGCGGGACAGGGGTACTCACCCCTCCACTTT
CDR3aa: CASSLAGQGYSPLHF

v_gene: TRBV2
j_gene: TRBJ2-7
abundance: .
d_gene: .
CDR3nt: TGTGCCAGCAGGCAAACAGGGTCCTACGAGCAGTACTTC
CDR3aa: CASRQTGSYEQYF

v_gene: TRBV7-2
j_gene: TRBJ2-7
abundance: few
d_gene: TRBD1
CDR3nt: TGTGCCAGCAGCTCCCCCTCGACAGGGGGCTCTGGTGGCTACGAGCAGTACTTC
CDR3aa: CASSSPSTGGSGGYEQYF

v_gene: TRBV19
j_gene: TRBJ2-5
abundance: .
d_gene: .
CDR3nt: TGTGCCAGTAACGTCGGGACAAAGGTGGGACAAGAGACCCAGTACTTC
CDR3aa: CASNVGTKVGQETQYF

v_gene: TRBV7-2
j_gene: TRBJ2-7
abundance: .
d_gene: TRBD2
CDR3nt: TGTGCCAGCAGCTGGGGGGGGATCTCCTACGAGCAGTACTTC
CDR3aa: CASSWGGISYEQYF

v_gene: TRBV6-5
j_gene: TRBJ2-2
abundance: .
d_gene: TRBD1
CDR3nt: TGTGCCAGCAGTAACCCAGGGGGTTACACCGGGGAGCTGTTTTTT
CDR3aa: CASSNPGGYTGELFF

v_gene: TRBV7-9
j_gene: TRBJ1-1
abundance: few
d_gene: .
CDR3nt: TGTGCCAGCAGCTTTAAGGGGGCTGAAGCTTTCTTT
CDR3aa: CASSFKGAEAFF

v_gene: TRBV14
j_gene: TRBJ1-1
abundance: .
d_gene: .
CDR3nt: TGTGCCAGCAGCCAAGATGGTCTCTTCAGGGAAGCTTTCTTT
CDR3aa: CASSQDGLFREAFF

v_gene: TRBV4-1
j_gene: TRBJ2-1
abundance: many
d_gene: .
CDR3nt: TGCGCCAGCAGCCTATACAGGGTAGACAATGAGCAGTTCTTC
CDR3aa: CASSLYRVDNEQFF

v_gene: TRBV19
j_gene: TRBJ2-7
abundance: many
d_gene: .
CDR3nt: TGTGCCAGTAGCCCAAGCCCATCCTACGAGCAGTACTTC
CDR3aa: CASSPSPSYEQYF

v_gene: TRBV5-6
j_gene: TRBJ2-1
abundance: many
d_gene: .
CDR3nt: TGTGCCAGCAGCTTGGATAGCACTGGATACAATGAGCAGTTCTTC
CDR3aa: CASSLDSTGYNEQFF

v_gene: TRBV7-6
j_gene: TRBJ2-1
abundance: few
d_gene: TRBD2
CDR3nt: TGTGCTAGCAGCTTAGTCTTGGGGCTAGCGGATTACAATGAGCAGTTCTTC
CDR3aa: CASSLVLGLADYNEQFF

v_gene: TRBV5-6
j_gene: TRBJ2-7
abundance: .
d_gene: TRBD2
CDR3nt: TGTGCCAGCAGCTCCCTAGTCGGGGGGAACTCCTACGAGCAGTACTTC
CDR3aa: CASSSLVGGNSYEQYF

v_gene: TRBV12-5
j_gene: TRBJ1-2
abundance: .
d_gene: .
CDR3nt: TGTGCTAGTGGATATACAGAGTTGGGCTACACCTTC
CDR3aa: CASGYTELGYTF

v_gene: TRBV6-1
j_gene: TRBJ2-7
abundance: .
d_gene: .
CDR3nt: TGTGCCAGCAGTGATGCCATCTACAACGAGCAGTACTTC
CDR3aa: CASSDAIYNEQYF

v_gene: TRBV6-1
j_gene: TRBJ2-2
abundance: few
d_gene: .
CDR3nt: TGTGCCAGCAGTGATATAACGATCACCGGGGAGCTGTTTTTT
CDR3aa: CASSDITITGELFF

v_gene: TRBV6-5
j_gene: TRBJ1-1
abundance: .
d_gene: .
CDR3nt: TGTGCCAGCAGTTATTCGCTCGGGGACTTAAACACTGAAGCTTTCTTT
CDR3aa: CASSYSLGDLNTEAFF

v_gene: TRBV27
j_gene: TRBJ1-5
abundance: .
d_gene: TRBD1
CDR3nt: TGTGCCAGCGGATGGGACAGGGTCGTCGGTCAGCCCCAGCATTTT
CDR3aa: CASGWDRVVGQPQHF

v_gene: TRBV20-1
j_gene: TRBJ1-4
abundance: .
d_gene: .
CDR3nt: TGCAGTGCTAGTGTTAGGAGCACGGAGGAAAAACTGTTTTTT
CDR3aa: CSASVRSTEEKLFF

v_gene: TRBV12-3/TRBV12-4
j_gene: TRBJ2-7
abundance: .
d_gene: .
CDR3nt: TGTGCCAGCAGTTTAGGTCTACCAGAGCAGTACTTC
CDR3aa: CASSLGLPEQYF

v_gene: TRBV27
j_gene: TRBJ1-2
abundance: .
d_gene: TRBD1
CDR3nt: TGTGCCAGCAGTGGGGACAGGGAAGCCTATGGCTACACCTTC
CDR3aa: CASSGDREAYGYTF

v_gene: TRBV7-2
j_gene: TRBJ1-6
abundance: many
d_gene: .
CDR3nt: TGTGCCAGCAGGATGACCGGGACGGAGAGATATTCACCCCTCCACTTT
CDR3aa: CASRMTGTERYSPLHF

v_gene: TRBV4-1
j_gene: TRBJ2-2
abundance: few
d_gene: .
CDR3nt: TGCGCCAGCAGCCAAGAAGAGGGATCGTGGACCGGGGAGCTGTTTTTT
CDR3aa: CASSQEEGSWTGELFF

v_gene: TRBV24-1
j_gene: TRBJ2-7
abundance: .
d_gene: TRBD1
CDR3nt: TGTGCCACCAGTGATTACGGACAGGGGAACGACGAGCAGTACTTC
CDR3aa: CATSDYGQGNDEQYF